The present entry profiles one T cell receptor beta chain with its context. The sample originates from a study of control samples from healthy donors and cancer patients. Repertoires were generated with immunoSEQ multiplex PCR, while TCRdb's copy carries only in-frame clones and drops some. The table includes 350,000 to 450,000 clones, more than 80% detected once. This CDR3 contains 14 residues. The V gene lost 0 bases and the J gene lost 5 bases, with 10 bases spanning the gap. CDR1 SGHVS and CDR2 FQNEAQ come from the germline V gene. The source material was PBMCs. The chain has TRBV7-8 and TRBJ1-2; D gene uncertain. This sequence was found in a man between 35 and 55 years old with head and neck cancer. CDR3: CASSLAQVGYGYTF. The CDR3 bases are TGTGCCAGCAGCTTAGCCCAGGTCGGGTATGGCTACACCTTC.